One and the same sample provided the 27 T cell receptor beta chains below, sequenced in a study of blood T cell repertoires in COVID-19. TCRdb keeps only in-frame clones here, not all; method: immunoSEQ multiplex PCR. The sample lists roughly 86,000 clones, around 85% occurring once. The sequenced material came from peripheral blood. These receptors were taken from a man aged 50 to 59 with acute or convalescent COVID-19.

The chain uses TRBV19 and TRBJ1-5; TRBD1 might be the D (5 bases). The CDR3 consists of 13 residues. Germline CDR1 and CDR2: LNHDA and SQIVND (reference sequence). With 6 bases removed from V and 6 bases from J, the gap between germline ends came to 12 bases. CDR3 sequence: CASSLGGGQPQHF. In DNA, the CDR3 is TGTGCCAGTAGCCTCGGCGGGGGTCAGCCCCAGCATTTT.

The genes are TRBV19 and TRBJ1-1; the match to TRBD1 covers 7 bases. J was trimmed by 3 bases and V by 4 bases; bases with no gene match: 8. CDR3 size: 15 residues. CDR1 and CDR2 from the germline V gene are LNHDA and SQIVND (reference sequence). CDR3: CASSTLQGYYTEAFF. Written as DNA, the CDR3 is TGTGCCAGTAGTACCCTACAGGGGTATTACACTGAAGCTTTCTTT.

This chain links TRBV6-5 with TRBJ1-6; tentative D call: TRBD1 (5 bases). This CDR3 is 14 amino acids long. V shed 6 bases and J shed 0 bases, with 6 bases lying between them. The germline CDR1 and CDR2 sequences are MNHEY and SVGAGI. CDR3 amino acids: CASRDSSYNSPLHF. In nucleotides, the CDR3 is TGTGCCAGCAGAGACAGCTCCTATAATTCACCCCTCCACTTT.

V is TRBV5-6 and J is TRBJ2-7, with TRBD1 matching 11 bases. V shed 0 bases, J shed 6 bases, and the junction held 2 bases outside the gene matches. Per germline, CDR1 SGHDT and CDR2 YYEEEE. CDR3 length equals 14 residues. The CDR3 spells CASSLGGQGAEQYF. CDR3 in DNA: TGTGCCAGCAGCTTGGGTGGACAGGGGGCCGAGCAGTACTTC.

A single count supports this clone. This chain joins TRBV10-2 and TRBJ2-3; 10 bases are a match to TRBD2. From germline, CDR1 is WSHSY and CDR2 SAAADI. The CDR3 contains 16 residues. Losses at the gene ends were 2 bases for V and 3 bases for J; bases not matched to a gene: 5. CDR3 sequence reads: CASSEVPSGGTDTQYF. The CDR3 coding sequence is TGCGCCAGCAGTGAGGTCCCTAGCGGGGGAACAGATACGCAGTATTTT.

This sequence joins TRBV19 and TRBJ1-1; TRBD1 aligns across 8 bases. The J segment lost 5 bases and the V segment lost 3 bases, leaving 5 bases of the junction unmatched. CDR3 size: 14 residues. Germline lookup yields CDR1 LNHDA and CDR2 SQIVND (reference sequence). CDR3 nucleotide sequence: TGTGCCAGTAGTATGCAGGGGGCGAGGACTGAAGCTTTCTTT. Encoded protein: CASSMQGARTEAFF.

The V and J genes are TRBV10-2 and TRBJ2-5, with 8 positions matching TRBD2. Unmatched junction bases numbered 8, after V lost 3 bases and J lost 2 bases. This CDR3 has 16 amino acids. Germline V gene sequence: CDR1 WSHSY, CDR2 SAAADI. DNA for the CDR3: TGCGCCAGCAGTGATTTCGGCGGGGGGCGACAAGAGACCCAGTACTTC. This codes for CASSDFGGGRQETQYF.

This clone appeared a few times. The chain couples TRBV11-3 to TRBJ2-1, with D possibly matching TRBD1 (5 bases). This CDR3 region has 14 residues. Germline V gene lookup returns CDR1 SGHNT and CDR2 YENEEA. V lost 5 bases and J 6 bases, leaving 14 bases between the germline ends. CDR3 amino acids: CASSLGRGSNEQFF. CDR3 DNA: TGTGCCAGCAGCCTAGGTAGGGGATCCAATGAGCAGTTCTTC.

The J gene is TRBJ2-1, the V gene TRBV12-3 or TRBV12-4; D not certain. Trimming removed 5 bases from V and 1 base from J, with 3 bases in between. This CDR3 has 12 amino acids. The CDR3 sequence: CASSQSYNEQFF. CDR3 bases: TGTGCCAGCAGTCAATCCTACAATGAGCAGTTCTTC.

The CDR3 sequence: CASSERTGGNTEAFF. The CDR3 DNA reads TGTGCCAGCAGTGAAAGGACAGGGGGGAACACTGAAGCTTTCTTT. The chain links TRBV2 to TRBJ1-1; 10 nucleotides align to TRBD1. CDR3 length: 15 amino acids. V lost 2 bases, J lost 1 base, and 1 base stayed unmatched. The germline CDR1 and CDR2 sequences are SNHLY and FYNNEI. Together with reference TRBV2 and TRBJ1-1, the CDR3 gives the full variable domain: EPEVTQTPSHQVTQMGQEVILRCVPISNHLYFYWYRQILGQKVEFLVSFYNNEISEKSEIFDDQFSVERPDGSNFTLKIRSTKLEDSAMYFCASSERTGGNTEAFFGQGTRLTVV.

The chain has TRBV28 and TRBJ1-6; 9 bases agree with TRBD1. The CDR3 contains 15 residues. The V segment lost 6 bases and the J segment 10 bases; nucleotides outside the gene matches: 10. From germline, CDR1 is MDHEN and CDR2 SYDVKM. The CDR3 reads CASSLQGALGSPLHF. CDR3 in DNA: TGTGCCAGCAGCCTACAGGGGGCACTTGGCTCACCCCTCCACTTT.

The V and J genes are TRBV12-3 or TRBV12-4 and TRBJ1-6, with D perhaps matching TRBD1 (5 bases). CDR3 length: 13 amino acids. Trimming removed 8 bases from V and 7 bases from J, with 12 bases in between. CDR3 nucleotide sequence: TGTGCCAGCGGCTCGGGGGTCAATTCACCCCTCCACTTT. It translates to CASGSGVNSPLHF.

This clone was detected once. The chain is built from TRBV18 and TRBJ2-5, with 11 bases lining up with TRBD2. The CDR3 extends over 15 amino acids. V lost 3 bases and J lost 4; bases outside the gene matches: 4. CDR1 and CDR2 (germline): KGHSH, LQKENI. For the CDR3, the DNA is TGTGCCAGCTCACCCGTAGCGGGGGGGCGAGAGACCCAGTACTTC. Its translation is CASSPVAGGRETQYF.

This chain joins TRBV30 and TRBJ1-5; TRBD1 matches 8 bases. Losses at the gene ends were 5 bases for V and 9 bases for J; bases not matched to a gene: 6. The germline CDR1 and CDR2 sequences are GTSNPN and SVGIG (reference sequence). This CDR3 comprises 12 residues. CDR3: CAWSQGARPQHF. The CDR3 region has the DNA TGTGCCTGGTCTCAGGGGGCGAGGCCCCAGCATTTT.

This sequence joins TRBV10-3 and TRBJ1-2; D gene unclear. The V end lost 7 bases, the J end lost 7 bases, and 19 bases lay between the germline ends. Germline V lookup: CDR1 ENHRY, CDR2 SYGVKD. The CDR3 is 14 residues long. The CDR3 reads CAITPSEEGAGYTF. CDR3 DNA: TGTGCCATCACCCCTTCCGAGGAGGGAGCTGGCTACACCTTC.

Written as DNA, the CDR3 is TGTGCCAGCAGCCAAGTTGGAGGACAGGCTAATTCACCCCTCCACTTT. Translation: CASSQVGGQANSPLHF. This sequence joins TRBV3-1 (or the pseudogene TRBV3-2) and TRBJ1-6; 7 bases match TRBD1. CDR3 size: 16 residues. Germline loops: CDR1 LGHDT, CDR2 YNNKEL (reference sequence). Losses at the gene ends were 1 base for V and 6 bases for J; bases not matched to a gene: 6.

This clone was seen only a few times. This rearrangement joins TRBV10-3 to TRBJ1-6, with 8 bases lining up with TRBD1. V lost 10 bases to trimming and J lost 10 bases; unmatched junction nucleotides: 9. The V gene's germline CDR1 is ENHRY and CDR2 SYGVKD. The CDR3 contains 13 residues. The CDR3 nucleotides are TGTGCCAGCCCCAGGGGGCTAGTGTCACCCCTCCACTTT. It encodes CASPRGLVSPLHF.

This sequence joins TRBV7-6 and TRBJ1-2, with TRBD1 as a possible D gene (5 bases). Per the germline V gene, CDR1 is SGHVS and CDR2 is FNYEAQ. Trimming removed 3 bases from V and 0 bases from J, with 8 bases in between. This CDR3 has 14 residues. The CDR3 region has the DNA TGTGCCAGCAGCTTGACGGACACTAACTATGGCTACACCTTC. This gives the protein CASSLTDTNYGYTF.

The chain carries TRBV9 and TRBJ2-5; 11 nucleotides agree with TRBD2. Germline V lookup: CDR1 SGDLS, CDR2 YYNGEE. CDR3 length: 16 residues. The junction had 6 bases not matched to a gene; V was cut back by 0 bases and J by 5 bases. CDR3 protein: CASSVGTSGGRETQYF. The CDR3 bases are TGTGCCAGCAGCGTAGGAACTAGCGGGGGTAGGGAGACCCAGTACTTC.

V and J are TRBV10-3 and TRBJ1-2; D might be TRBD1 (5 bases). Between the trimmed V and J ends, which lost 10 bases and 3 bases, there was a span of 21 bases. The CDR3 is 15 amino acids. CDR1 and CDR2 (germline): ENHRY, SYGVKD. The CDR3 nucleotides read TGTGCCAGTCAACCGGAGATCGACAGAGACTATGGCTACACCTTC. This sequence encodes CASQPEIDRDYGYTF.

The V call is TRBV5-1, the J call TRBJ1-5, with 7 bases lining up with TRBD1. V lost 0 bases and J lost 2; bases outside the gene matches: 11. Germline V gene data show CDR1 as SGHRS and CDR2 as YFSETQ. This CDR3 has 18 residues. CDR3 loop: CASSLEETGRGGNQPQHF. CDR3 coding DNA: TGCGCCAGCAGCTTGGAGGAGACAGGGCGGGGGGGCAATCAGCCCCAGCATTTT.

The chain joins TRBV12-3 or TRBV12-4 to TRBJ1-1; D is unresolved. CDR3 length: 12 amino acids. Between the trimmed V and J ends, which lost 5 bases and 5 bases, there was a span of 9 bases. CDR3 in DNA: TGTGCCAGCAGTCTAGGGAGGACTGAAGCTTTCTTT. Protein product: CASSLGRTEAFF.

The rearrangement joins TRBV3-1 (or the pseudogene TRBV3-2) to TRBJ2-3, with TRBD2 identical over 14 bases. This CDR3 is 17 amino acids long. CDR1 is LGHDT, CDR2 YNNKEL, per germline (reference sequence). V was clipped by 4 bases and J by 5 bases; unmatched bases: 8. The CDR3 nucleotides read TGTGCCAGCAGCCTAAGCGGGACTAGCGGGAGATTAGATACGCAGTATTTT. This sequence encodes CASSLSGTSGRLDTQYF.

The chain is built from TRBV6-2 or TRBV6-3 and TRBJ1-5, with no clear D. Germline V lookup: CDR1 MNHEY, CDR2 SVGEGT. The CDR3 extends over 12 amino acids. V was trimmed by 2 bases and J by 5 bases, leaving 4 bases between them. The CDR3 DNA follows: TGTGCCAGCAGTTACCCCTATCAGCCCCAGCATTTT. This gives the protein CASSYPYQPQHF.

The chain is built from TRBV27 and TRBJ2-3, with TRBD1 as a possible D gene (5 bases). Germline loops: CDR1 MNHEY, CDR2 SMNVEV (reference sequence). The CDR3 has 14 residues. Trimming shortened V by 5 bases and J by 3 bases, and 12 bases separated the two germline ends. The CDR3 nucleotides read TGTGCCAGCAGTACCCGGACAAGAACAGATACGCAGTATTTT. Translating gives CASSTRTRTDTQYF.

The genes are TRBV30 and TRBJ2-5, with a tentative D call TRBD2 (6 bases). This CDR3 comprises 15 residues. Germline V gene sequence: CDR1 GTSNPN, CDR2 SVGIG (reference sequence). The germline V and J ends were trimmed by 2 bases and 4 bases, with 17 bases remaining between them. The CDR3 DNA reads TGTGCCTGGAGTTGGGCGGGGACCTCGGGAGAGACCCAGTACTTC. This gives the protein CAWSWAGTSGETQYF.

This clone was detected a few times. The J gene is TRBJ1-6, the V gene TRBV10-2, with D hard to call. The germline V gene encodes CDR1 WSHSY and CDR2 SAAADI. This CDR3 spans 13 amino acids. V gave up 6 bases and J gave up 3 bases, with 6 bases separating them. CDR3 bases: TGCGCCAGCAGCCAGATCTATAATTCACCCCTCCACTTT. Amino acid sequence: CASSQIYNSPLHF.